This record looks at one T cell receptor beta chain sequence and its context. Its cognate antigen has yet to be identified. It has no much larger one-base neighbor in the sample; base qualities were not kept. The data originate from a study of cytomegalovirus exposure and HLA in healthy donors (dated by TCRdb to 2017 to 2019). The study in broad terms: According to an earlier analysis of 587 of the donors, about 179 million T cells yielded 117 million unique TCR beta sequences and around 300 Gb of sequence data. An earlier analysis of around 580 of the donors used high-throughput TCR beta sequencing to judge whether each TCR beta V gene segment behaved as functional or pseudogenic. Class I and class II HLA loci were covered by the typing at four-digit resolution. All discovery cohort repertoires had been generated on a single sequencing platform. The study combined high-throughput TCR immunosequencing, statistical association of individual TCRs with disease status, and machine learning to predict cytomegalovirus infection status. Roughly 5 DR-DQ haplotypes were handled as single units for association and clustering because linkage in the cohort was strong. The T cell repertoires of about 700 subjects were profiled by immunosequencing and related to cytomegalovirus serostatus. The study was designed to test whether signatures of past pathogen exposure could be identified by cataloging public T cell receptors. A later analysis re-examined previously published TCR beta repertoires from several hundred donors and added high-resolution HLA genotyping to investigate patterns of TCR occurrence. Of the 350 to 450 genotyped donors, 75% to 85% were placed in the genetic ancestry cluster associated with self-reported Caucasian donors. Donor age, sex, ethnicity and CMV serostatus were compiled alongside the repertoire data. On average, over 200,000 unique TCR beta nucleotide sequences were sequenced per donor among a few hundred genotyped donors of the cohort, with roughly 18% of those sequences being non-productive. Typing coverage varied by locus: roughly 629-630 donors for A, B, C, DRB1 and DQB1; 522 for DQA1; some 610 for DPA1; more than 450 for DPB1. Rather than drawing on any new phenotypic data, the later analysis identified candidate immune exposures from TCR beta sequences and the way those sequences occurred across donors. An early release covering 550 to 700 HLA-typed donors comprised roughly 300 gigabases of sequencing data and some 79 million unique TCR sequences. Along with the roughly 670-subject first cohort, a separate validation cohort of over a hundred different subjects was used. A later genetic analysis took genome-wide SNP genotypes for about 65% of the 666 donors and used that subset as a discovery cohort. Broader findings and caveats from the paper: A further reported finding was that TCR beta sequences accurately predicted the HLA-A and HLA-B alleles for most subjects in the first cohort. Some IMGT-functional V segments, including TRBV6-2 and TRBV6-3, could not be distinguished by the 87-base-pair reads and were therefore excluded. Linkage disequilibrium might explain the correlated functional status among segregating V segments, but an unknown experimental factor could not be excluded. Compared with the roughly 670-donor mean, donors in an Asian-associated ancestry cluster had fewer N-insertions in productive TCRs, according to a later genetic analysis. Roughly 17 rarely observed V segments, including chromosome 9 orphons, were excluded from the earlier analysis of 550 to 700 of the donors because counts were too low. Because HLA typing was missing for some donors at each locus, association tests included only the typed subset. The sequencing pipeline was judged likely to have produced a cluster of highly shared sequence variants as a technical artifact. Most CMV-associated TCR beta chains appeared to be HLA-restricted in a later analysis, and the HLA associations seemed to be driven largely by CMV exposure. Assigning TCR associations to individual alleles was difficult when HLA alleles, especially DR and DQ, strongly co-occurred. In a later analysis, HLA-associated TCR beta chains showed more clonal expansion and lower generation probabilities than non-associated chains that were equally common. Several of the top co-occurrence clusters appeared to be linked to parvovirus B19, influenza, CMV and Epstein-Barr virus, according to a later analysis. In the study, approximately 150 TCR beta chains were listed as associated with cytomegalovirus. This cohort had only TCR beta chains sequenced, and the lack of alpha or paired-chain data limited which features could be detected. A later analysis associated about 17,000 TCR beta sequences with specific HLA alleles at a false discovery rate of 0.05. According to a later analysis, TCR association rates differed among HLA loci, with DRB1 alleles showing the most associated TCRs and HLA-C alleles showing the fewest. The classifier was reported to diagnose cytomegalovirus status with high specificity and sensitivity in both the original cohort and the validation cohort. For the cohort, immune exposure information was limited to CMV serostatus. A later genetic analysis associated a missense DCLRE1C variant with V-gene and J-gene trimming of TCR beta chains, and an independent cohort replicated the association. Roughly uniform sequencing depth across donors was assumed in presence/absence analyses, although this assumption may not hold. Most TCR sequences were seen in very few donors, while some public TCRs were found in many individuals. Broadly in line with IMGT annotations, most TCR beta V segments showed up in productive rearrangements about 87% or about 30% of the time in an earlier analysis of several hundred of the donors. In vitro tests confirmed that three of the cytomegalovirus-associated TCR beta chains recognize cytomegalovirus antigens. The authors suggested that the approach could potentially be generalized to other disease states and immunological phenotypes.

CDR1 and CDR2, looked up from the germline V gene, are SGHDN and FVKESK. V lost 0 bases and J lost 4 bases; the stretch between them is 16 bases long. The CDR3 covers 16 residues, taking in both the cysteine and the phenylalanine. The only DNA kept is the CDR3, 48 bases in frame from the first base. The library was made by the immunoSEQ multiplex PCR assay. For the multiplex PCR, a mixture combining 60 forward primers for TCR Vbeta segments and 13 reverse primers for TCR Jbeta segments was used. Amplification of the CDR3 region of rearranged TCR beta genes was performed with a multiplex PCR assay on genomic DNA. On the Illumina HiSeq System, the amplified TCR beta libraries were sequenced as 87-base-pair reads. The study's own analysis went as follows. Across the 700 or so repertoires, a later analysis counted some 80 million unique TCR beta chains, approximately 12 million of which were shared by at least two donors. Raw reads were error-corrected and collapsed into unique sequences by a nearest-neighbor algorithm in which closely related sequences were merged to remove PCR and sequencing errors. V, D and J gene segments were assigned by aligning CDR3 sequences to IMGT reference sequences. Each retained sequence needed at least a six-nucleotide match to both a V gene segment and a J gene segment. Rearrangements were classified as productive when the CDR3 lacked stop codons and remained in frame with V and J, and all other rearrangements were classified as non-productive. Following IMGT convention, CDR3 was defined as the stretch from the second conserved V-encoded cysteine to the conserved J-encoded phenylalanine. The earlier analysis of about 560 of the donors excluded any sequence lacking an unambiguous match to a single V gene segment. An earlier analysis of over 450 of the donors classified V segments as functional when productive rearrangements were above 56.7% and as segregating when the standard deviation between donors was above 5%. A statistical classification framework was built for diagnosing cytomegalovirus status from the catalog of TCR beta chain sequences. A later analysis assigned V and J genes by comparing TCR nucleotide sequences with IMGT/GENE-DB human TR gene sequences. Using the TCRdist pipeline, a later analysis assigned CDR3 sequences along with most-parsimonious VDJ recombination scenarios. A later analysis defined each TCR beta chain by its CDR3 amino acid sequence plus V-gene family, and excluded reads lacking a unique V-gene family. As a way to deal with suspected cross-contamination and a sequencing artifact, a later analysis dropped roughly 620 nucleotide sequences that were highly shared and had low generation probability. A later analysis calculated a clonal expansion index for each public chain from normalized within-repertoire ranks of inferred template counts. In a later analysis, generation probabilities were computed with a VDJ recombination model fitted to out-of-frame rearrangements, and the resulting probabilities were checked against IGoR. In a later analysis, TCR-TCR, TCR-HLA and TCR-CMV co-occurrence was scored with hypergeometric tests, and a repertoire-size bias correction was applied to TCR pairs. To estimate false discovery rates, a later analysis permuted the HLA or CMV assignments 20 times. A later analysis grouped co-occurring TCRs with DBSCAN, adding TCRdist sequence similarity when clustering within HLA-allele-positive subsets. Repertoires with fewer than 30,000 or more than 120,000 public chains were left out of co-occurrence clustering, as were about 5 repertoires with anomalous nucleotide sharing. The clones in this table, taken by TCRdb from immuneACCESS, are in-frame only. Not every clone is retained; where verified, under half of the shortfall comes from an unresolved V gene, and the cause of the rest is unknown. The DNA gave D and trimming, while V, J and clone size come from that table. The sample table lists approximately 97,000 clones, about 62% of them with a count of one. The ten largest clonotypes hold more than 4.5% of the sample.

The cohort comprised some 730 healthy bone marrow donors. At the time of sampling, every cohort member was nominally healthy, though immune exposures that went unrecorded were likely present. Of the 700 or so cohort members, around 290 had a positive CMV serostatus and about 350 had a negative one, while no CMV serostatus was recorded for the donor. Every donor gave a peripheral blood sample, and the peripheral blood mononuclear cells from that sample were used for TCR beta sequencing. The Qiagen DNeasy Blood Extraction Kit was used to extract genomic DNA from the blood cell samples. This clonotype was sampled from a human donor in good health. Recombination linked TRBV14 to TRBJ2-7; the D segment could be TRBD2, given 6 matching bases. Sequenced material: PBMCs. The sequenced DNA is TGTGCCAGCAGCCAAGAATTCCCAGCGGGCTTTTACGAGCAGTACTTC. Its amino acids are CASSQEFPAGFYEQYF. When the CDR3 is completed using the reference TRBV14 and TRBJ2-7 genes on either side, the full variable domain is EAGVTQFPSHSVIEKGQTVTLRCDPISGHDNLYWYRRVMGKEIKFLLHFVKESKQDESGMPNNRFLAERTGGTYSTLKVQPAELEDSGVYFCASSQEFPAGFYEQYFGPGTRLTVT.